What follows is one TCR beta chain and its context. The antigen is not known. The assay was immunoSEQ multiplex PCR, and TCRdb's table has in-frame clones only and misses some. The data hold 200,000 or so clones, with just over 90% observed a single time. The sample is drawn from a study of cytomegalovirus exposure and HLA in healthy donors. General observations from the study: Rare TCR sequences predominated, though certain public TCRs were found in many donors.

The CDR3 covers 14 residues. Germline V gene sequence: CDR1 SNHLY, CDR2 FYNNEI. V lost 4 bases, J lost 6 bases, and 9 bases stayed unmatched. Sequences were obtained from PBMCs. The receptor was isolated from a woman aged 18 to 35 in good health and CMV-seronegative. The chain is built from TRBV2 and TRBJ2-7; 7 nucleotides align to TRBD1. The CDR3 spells CASSANRGRGEQYF. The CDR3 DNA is TGTGCCAGCAGTGCTAACAGGGGAAGGGGCGAGCAGTACTTC.